Listed here are 20 T cell receptor beta chains from one sample, sequenced in a study of tumor-infiltrating lymphocytes in primary liver carcinoma. Taking about 19-32 mg of unsorted bulk tissue, the authors co-extracted RNA and DNA. With a constant-region primer, TCR beta cDNA was made from approximately 520 ng of total RNA. Nested multiplex PCR, run for three rounds with slightly modified ARM-PCR, yielded TCR beta libraries. Both of the initial two PCR rounds ran for around 9 cycles and employed TRBV1-TRBV30 forward primers alongside a C-beta reverse primer. A single record per CDR3 protein comes from TCRdb applying MiXCR to the multiplex PCR reads. The profile shows 55,000 to 70,000 distinct CDR3 sequences, 70% to 85% of them singletons. The specimen was liver tumor tissue from sampling region 2. The subset denotes: tumor region T2, inferior pole. Receptors were obtained from a man in his forties with primary liver carcinoma and hepatitis B virus infection.

This clonotype has ten or more counts. The V call is TRBV6-5, the J call TRBJ2-5; 9 positions match TRBD1. Trimming at V came to 6 bases and at J to 5 bases, leaving 4 bases not matched to a gene. CDR1 is MNHEY, CDR2 SVGAGI, per germline. There are 13 residues in the CDR3. The CDR3 region has the DNA TGTGCCAGCAGCCTAGGACAGGGGGAGACCCAGTACTTC. Protein sequence: CASSLGQGETQYF.

This clonotype was observed a single time. The CDR3 reads CSAPRVGQGDSPLHF. Here the CDR3 DNA reads TGCAGCGCCCCCCGTGTTGGACAGGGGGATTCACCCCTCCACTTT. This rearrangement joins TRBV29-1 to TRBJ1-6, with 10 bases matching TRBD1. Per germline, CDR1 SQVTM and CDR2 ANQGSEA. The CDR3 is 15 residues long. The V gene end was trimmed by 7 bases and the J gene end by 8 bases; junction bases not matched to a gene: 11.

In this sample, this clonotype turned up many times. The chain has TRBV5-1 and TRBJ2-5, with unresolved D. Germline V gives CDR1 SGHRS, CDR2 YFSETQ. V was cut by 2 bases and J by 6 bases, with 5 bases left in between. The CDR3 consists of 11 residues. CDR3 region: CASSFDKTQYF. CDR3 bases: TGCGCCAGCAGCTTCGACAAGACCCAGTACTTC.

This clonotype was counted between two and nine times. Likely a read error: the CDR3 ends without its conserved phenylalanine or tryptophan. The chain uses TRBV11-2 and TRBJ2-1; D is unresolved. V gave up 5 bases and J gave up 9 bases, with 17 bases separating them. The CDR3 loop spans 14 amino acids. CDR1 SGHAT and CDR2 FQNNGV come from the germline V gene. CDR3 sequence: CASSLYRLVSEQFI. The DNA for the CDR3 is TGTGCCAGCAGCCTATACCGGCTAGTTAGTGAGCAGTTCATT.

In its sample, this clonotype was seen once. This may be a read error, as it is one base from a much larger clone. The genes are TRBV7-9 and TRBJ2-3; possible D gene TRBD2, 5 bases. The CDR3 spans 16 residues. CDR1 is SEHNR, CDR2 FQNEAQ, per germline (reference sequence). Trimming cost V 7 bases and J 0 bases, with 17 bases left between them. CDR3 residues: CASNHNVGGSTDTQYF. DNA for the CDR3: TGTGCCAGCAACCACAATGTTGGCGGGAGCACAGATACGCAGTATTTT.

In the case of this clonotype: One junction end does not reproduce the germline sequence, and a read error may be involved. The chain employs TRBV29-1 and TRBJ2-5; D perhaps matches TRBD2 (6 bases). The CDR3 extends over 14 amino acids. CDR1 SQVTM and CDR2 ANQGSEA come from the germline V gene. The CDR3 reads CSLEDRAGGETQYF. CDR3 nucleotides: TGTAGCCTTGAAGATCGGGCCGGGGGAGAGACCCAGTACTTC.

In this sample, this clonotype turned up a few times. Because it lacks the conserved phenylalanine or tryptophan at the end, this CDR3 is likely a read error. The V gene is TRBV11-1, the J gene TRBJ2-3; D may match TRBD1 or TRBD2 (5 bases each). V was shortened by 4 bases and J by 3 bases, with 26 bases between the two germline ends. CDR1 and CDR2 (germline): SGHAT, FQDESV (reference sequence). The CDR3 spans 19 residues. DNA for the CDR3: TGTGCCAGCAGCTCTGGGGGAAGCTCTGTTGGAGCCCGTACAGATACGCAGTATCTT. The encoded protein is CASSSGGSSVGARTDTQYL.

Worth noting for this clonotype: At one end the junction does not follow the germline gene, possibly because of a read error. V usage is TRBV19 and J usage is TRBJ2-2; D gene uncertain. The CDR3 has 16 residues. Germline V gives CDR1 LNHDA, CDR2 SQIVND (reference sequence). The CDR3 sequence is CASSIDPHRNTRELFF. The CDR3 nucleotides are TGTGCCAGTAGTATAGATCCGCATAGGAACACCAGGGAGCTGTTTTTT.

In regard to this clonotype: At one boundary the junction diverges from the germline segment, which might be a read error. V and J are TRBV6-5 and TRBJ2-7; maybe TRBD2 (5 bases). The germline V gene encodes CDR1 MNHEY and CDR2 SVGAGI. The CDR3 loop spans 11 amino acids. CDR3 in DNA: TGTGCCAACAAGGTAGACTACGAACAGTACTTC. As protein: CANKVDYEQYF.

About this clonotype: A read error may produce the germline difference seen at one junction end. V is TRBV30 and J is TRBJ2-6; D not certain. Germline V gives CDR1 GTSNPN, CDR2 SVGIG (reference sequence). The CDR3 length is 13 residues. The chain's CDR3 is CAWKGSGVNVLTF. CDR3 nucleotide sequence: TGTGCCTGGAAGGGCTCTGGGGTCAACGTCCTGACTTTC.

As to this clonotype: A junction end diverges from the germline sequence, so it may reflect a read error. The chain couples TRBV5-1 to TRBJ2-3, with TRBD2 as a possible D gene (5 bases). This CDR3 is built from 15 residues. Looked up from germline, CDR1 is SGHRS and CDR2 is YFSETQ. CDR3 DNA: TGCGCCAGGAGCTTGGAGGCGGGCCTCACAGATACGGAGTATTTT. Translating it yields CARSLEAGLTDTEYF.

This clonotype was counted a single time. The chain recombines TRBV5-4 with TRBJ2-1; D gene ambiguous. This CDR3 contains 13 residues. Germline CDR1 reads SGHNT; CDR2 reads YYREEE (reference sequence). V was cut by 0 bases and J by 6 bases, with 7 bases left in between. Written as DNA, the CDR3 is TGTGCCAGCAGCTTGGAACAGTGCAATGAGCAGTTCTTC. Its translation: CASSLEQCNEQFF. Together with reference TRBV5-4 and TRBJ2-1, the CDR3 gives the full variable domain: ETGVTQSPTHLIKTRGQQVTLRCSSQSGHNTVSWYQQALGQGPQFIFQYYREEENGRGNFPPRFSGLQFPNYSSELNVNALELDDSALYLCASSLEQCNEQFFGPGTRLTVL.

Turning to this clonotype: An end of the junction does not agree with germline; a read error may underlie this. The chain couples TRBV4-1 to TRBJ2-2, with 9 nucleotides matching TRBD1. The CDR3 is made up of 17 amino acids. Germline V gene sequence: CDR1 MGHRA, CDR2 YSYEKL. The CDR3 region has the DNA TGCGCCAGCAGCCTACCCCGGACAGGGGCGAATACCGAGGAGCTGTTTTTT. This codes for CASSLPRTGANTEELFF.

J is TRBJ2-5 and V is TRBV6-1; tentative D call: TRBD2 (5 bases). Germline V gives CDR1 MNHNS, CDR2 SASEGT. The V end was cut by 11 bases, the J end by 0 bases, with 31 bases between. The CDR3 contains 19 residues. CDR3 bases: TGTGCCTGCTGCTTCTACCGGTCCCATACTTGGGAGTACCAAGAGACCCAGTACTTC. Its protein product is CACCFYRSHTWEYQETQYF.

As for this clonotype: The junction departs from germline at one end; a sequencing error may be responsible. The V and J genes are TRBV6-1 and TRBJ2-7; TRBD2 matches 10 bases. CDR1 MNHNS and CDR2 SASEGT come from the germline V gene. This CDR3 is 16 amino acids long. The CDR3 DNA reads as TGTCCCAGCATCTCTACGGGGACTAGCGTGAACTACGAGCAGTACTTC. The encoded protein is CPSISTGTSVNYEQYF.

This clonotype was observed at least ten times. V usage is TRBV10-3 and J usage is TRBJ2-2; TRBD2 matches 7 bases. The CDR3 runs 14 residues. CDR1 and CDR2 (germline): ENHRY, SYGVKD. The J segment lost 4 bases and the V segment lost 6 bases, leaving 5 bases of the junction unmatched. The CDR3 sequence is CAIRRTRVTGELFF. In DNA form, the CDR3 reads TGTGCCATCAGGAGGACTAGAGTCACCGGGGAGCTGTTTTTT.

Worth noting for this clonotype: Given a much more abundant clone one base away, this may be a read error. V is TRBV29-1 and J is TRBJ2-2; D is uncertain. V was shortened by 4 bases and J by 5 bases, with 8 bases between the two germline ends. Germline V gene data show CDR1 as SQVTM and CDR2 as ANQGSEA. This CDR3 is 12 amino acids long. Here the CDR3 DNA reads TGCAGCGTTGCAAATGGGACCGGGGAGCTGTTTTTT. It specifies CSVANGTGELFF.

Only a few counts were recorded for this clonotype. A much larger clone differs by one base, so this may be a read error. The chain combines TRBV11-2 with TRBJ2-7; 10 bases are shared with TRBD2. The CDR3 consists of 16 residues. The V gene's germline CDR1 is SGHAT and CDR2 FQNNGV. J lost 6 bases, V lost 0 bases, and 8 bases had no gene match. Written as DNA, the CDR3 is TGTGCCAGCAGCTTAGAACCTAGCGGGGGCTGGGTCGAGCAGTACTTC. This sequence encodes CASSLEPSGGWVEQYF.

This clonotype appeared many times. The rearrangement uses TRBV30 and TRBJ2-7; perhaps D is TRBD1 or TRBD2 (5 bases each). V was clipped by 2 bases and J by 2 bases, with 13 bases between them. This CDR3 has 14 amino acids. CDR1 GTSNPN and CDR2 SVGIG come from the germline V gene (reference sequence). The CDR3 spells CAWSLYPGPYEQYF. CDR3 nucleotides: TGTGCCTGGAGTCTATATCCGGGACCCTACGAGCAGTACTTC.

Details on this clonotype: This likely comes from a read error, as the CDR3 has no conserved phenylalanine or tryptophan at its end. This chain uses TRBV11-2 with TRBJ2-3; 7 bases fit TRBD2. CDR1 is SGHAT and CDR2 is FQNNGV in the germline V gene. The CDR3 length is 20 residues. V was pared by 3 bases and J by 1 base, with 19 bases of the junction left unmatched. The CDR3 nucleotides read TGTGCCAGCAGCTTGGCCATGAGGGGTCCGCGGGAGAAGGGCACAGATACGCAGTATCTT. Protein: CASSLAMRGPREKGTDTQYL.